This is a list of T cell receptor beta chains from one sample in a study of T cell responses to AZD1222 COVID-19 vaccine. Profiling relied on immunoSEQ multiplex PCR, and the TCRdb table lists in-frame clones only, not all of them. The table records 150,000 to 180,000 clones, approximately 91% of them present only once. Source: peripheral blood, taken 28 days after the second AZD1222 dose. The receptors come from an adult who received the AZD1222 COVID-19 vaccine. CDR3s include the opening cysteine and the closing phenylalanine or tryptophan. The D gene is left open where the match is weak. Part of the rows lack a size; the others show once, few, many or a class for expanded clones.

>TRBV3-1/TRBV3-2|TRBJ1-2|NA|13|NA
CASSLLRGYGYTF
TGTGCCAGCAGCTTGCTCCGGGGCTATGGCTACACCTTC
>TRBV6-5|TRBJ1-1|NA|16|TRBD1
CASSYRSGGENTEAFF
TGTGCCAGCAGTTACCGGTCAGGGGGAGAGAACACTGAAGCTTTCTTT
>TRBV5-4|TRBJ1-2|few|14|TRBD1
CASSLGQGNYGYTF
TGTGCCAGCAGCTTGGGACAGGGAAACTATGGCTACACCTTC
>TRBV30|TRBJ1-6|NA|13|NA
CAWSDYINSPLHF
TGTGCCTGGAGCGATTACATTAATTCACCCCTCCACTTT
>TRBV19|TRBJ1-5|few|14|NA
CASSPQGREQPQHF
TGTGCCAGTAGTCCCCAGGGGCGGGAACAGCCCCAGCATTTT
>TRBV4-1|TRBJ1-2|NA|16|NA
CASSQEISRYGYGYTF
TGCGCCAGCAGCCAAGAAATCAGCAGGTATGGATATGGCTACACCTTC
>TRBV28|TRBJ1-6|once|18|TRBD1
CASRSGQVKPGHNSPLHF
TGTGCCAGCAGATCGGGACAGGTCAAACCCGGGCATAATTCACCCCTCCACTTT
>TRBV7-8|TRBJ1-6|NA|17|TRBD1
CASSLADRDLYNSPLHF
TGTGCCAGCAGCTTAGCGGACAGGGACCTCTATAATTCACCCCTCCACTTT
>TRBV5-1|TRBJ2-5|NA|14|NA
CASSLNRDQETQYF
TGCGCCAGCAGCTTGAACAGGGACCAAGAGACCCAGTACTTC
>TRBV12-3/TRBV12-4|TRBJ1-2|NA|12|NA
CASSSPQGGYTF
TGTGCCAGCAGTTCCCCCCAGGGTGGCTACACCTTC
>TRBV6-5|TRBJ1-5|NA|14|NA
CASSYGQSNQPQHF
TGTGCCAGCAGCTATGGACAGAGCAATCAGCCCCAGCATTTT
>TRBV4-1|TRBJ2-7|NA|14|NA
CASSQEGREYEQYF
TGCGCCAGCAGCCAAGAAGGCCGGGAATACGAGCAGTACTTC
>TRBV5-1|TRBJ1-1|NA|13|NA
CASSPDVPTEAFF
TGCGCCAGCAGCCCTGACGTACCCACTGAAGCTTTCTTT
>TRBV6-5|TRBJ2-3|NA|14|TRBD1
CASSYRGGDRPQYF
TGTGCCAGCAGTTACCGAGGGGGCGACCGACCGCAGTATTTT
>TRBV27|TRBJ2-5|NA|15|NA
CASSLRGRGQETQYF
TGTGCCAGCAGTTTAAGGGGAAGAGGCCAAGAGACCCAGTACTTC
>TRBV4-1|TRBJ2-3|once|16|NA
CASSQDWGLGADTQYF
TGCGCCAGCAGCCAAGACTGGGGGTTGGGAGCAGATACGCAGTATTTT
>TRBV19|TRBJ2-1|NA|15|TRBD2
CASSLGLASYNEQFF
TGTGCCAGTAGTCTAGGACTAGCGTCCTACAATGAGCAGTTCTTC
>TRBV5-1|TRBJ2-1|NA|14|TRBD1
CASTRGQGANEQFF
TGCGCCAGCACCCGGGGACAGGGAGCCAATGAGCAGTTCTTC
>TRBV5-8|TRBJ1-6|NA|15|NA
CASSLASSYNSPLHF
TGTGCCAGCAGCTTGGCCAGCTCCTATAATTCACCCCTCCACTTT
>TRBV12-3/TRBV12-4|TRBJ1-2|NA|13|TRBD1
CASSLRGGGGYTF
TGTGCCAGCAGTCTCCGAGGAGGGGGCGGCTACACCTTC
>TRBV30|TRBJ2-7|NA|14|NA
CAWSPDSLGYEQYF
TGTGCCTGGAGTCCGGACAGCCTCGGGTACGAGCAGTACTTC
>TRBV27|TRBJ1-6|NA|15|NA
CASSDRFLLSEPLHF
TGTGCCAGCAGCGACAGGTTTTTGCTTTCAGAACCCCTCCACTTT
>TRBV11-2|TRBJ1-1|NA|15|NA
CASSLVLGQFAEAFF
TGTGCCAGCAGCTTAGTGCTAGGGCAATTCGCTGAAGCTTTCTTT
>TRBV18|TRBJ1-4|NA|14|NA
CASSPSGMAEKLFF
TGTGCCAGCTCACCATCGGGGATGGCTGAAAAACTGTTTTTT
>TRBV19|TRBJ1-5|few|16|TRBD1
CASRGLRQGAEQPQHF
TGTGCCAGTAGGGGTCTGAGGCAGGGGGCAGAACAGCCCCAGCATTTT
>TRBV3-1/TRBV3-2|TRBJ2-5|NA|14|TRBD2
CASSPRGGQETQYF
TGTGCCAGCAGCCCGCGGGGGGGCCAAGAGACCCAGTACTTC
>TRBV12-3/TRBV12-4|TRBJ1-2|NA|13|NA
CASSLIGQGGYTF
TGTGCCAGCAGTTTGATCGGGCAGGGAGGCTACACCTTC
>TRBV5-4|TRBJ2-4|NA|14|NA
CASSFGGAKNIQYF
TGTGCCAGCAGCTTTGGGGGGGCCAAAAACATTCAGTACTTC
>TRBV3-1/TRBV3-2|TRBJ1-1|few|13|NA
CASSPQKVAEAFF
TGTGCCAGCAGCCCACAGAAGGTCGCCGAAGCTTTCTTT
>TRBV19|TRBJ2-3|once|15|NA
CASSDRRAGLDTQYF
TGTGCCAGTAGTGACAGGAGGGCCGGATTAGATACGCAGTATTTT
>TRBV7-9|TRBJ2-3|NA|15|TRBD1
CASTQVQGAADTQYF
TGTGCCAGCACCCAAGTCCAGGGGGCGGCAGATACGCAGTATTTT
>TRBV3-1/TRBV3-2|TRBJ1-1|NA|13|NA
CASSEFQATEAFF
TGTGCCAGCAGCGAGTTTCAGGCCACTGAAGCTTTCTTT
>TRBV5-1|TRBJ1-2|NA|12|NA
CASSLETGGYTF
TGCGCCAGCAGCCTGGAAACGGGTGGCTACACCTTC
>TRBV6-5|TRBJ2-3|NA|14|NA
CASSYNEGPDTQYF
TGTGCCAGCAGTTACAACGAGGGCCCCGATACGCAGTATTTT
>TRBV4-1|TRBJ1-3|NA|13|NA
CASSQDFGDTIYF
TGCGCCAGCAGCCAAGATTTTGGAGACACCATATATTTT
>TRBV19|TRBJ2-7|NA|11|NA
CASSSGYEQYF
TGTGCCAGTAGTTCCGGGTACGAGCAGTACTTC
>TRBV4-1|TRBJ2-7|NA|14|NA
CASSQLGRPYEQYF
TGCGCCAGCAGCCAACTTGGACGGCCCTACGAGCAGTACTTC
>TRBV7-9|TRBJ1-1|NA|14|TRBD1
CASSLTGVNTEAFF
TGTGCCAGCAGCCTAACAGGGGTGAACACTGAAGCTTTCTTT
>TRBV10-3|TRBJ2-1|NA|16|TRBD2
CAISATSGSKGNEQFF
TGTGCCATCAGTGCGACTAGCGGGAGTAAAGGCAATGAGCAGTTCTTC
>TRBV5-4|TRBJ1-3|few|15|NA
CASSDKATTRNTIYF
TGTGCCAGCAGCGATAAGGCTACAACAAGAAACACCATATATTTT
>TRBV7-5|TRBJ2-7|NA|13|NA
CVRSLALEPEQYF
TGTGTCAGAAGCTTAGCGCTCGAACCCGAGCAGTACTTC
>TRBV2|TRBJ1-2|NA|13|NA
CASSVGQGDGYTF
TGTGCCAGCAGTGTCGGGCAGGGCGATGGCTACACCTTC
>TRBV21-1|TRBJ2-7|NA|11|NA
CASSSGYEQYF
TGTGCCAGCAGCTCCGGCTACGAGCAGTACTTC
>TRBV10-3|TRBJ1-1|NA|15|NA
CAISEYGEGGTEAFF
TGTGCCATCAGTGAGTACGGTGAAGGGGGCACTGAAGCTTTCTTT
>TRBV6-5|TRBJ1-2|NA|11|NA
CATSGGYGYTF
TGTGCCACCTCGGGGGGCTATGGCTACACCTTC
>TRBV27|TRBJ1-1|NA|14|NA
CASNPHRGRTEAFF
TGTGCCAGCAACCCCCACCGGGGGCGGACTGAAGCTTTCTTT
>TRBV7-8|TRBJ1-1|NA|13|NA
CASSLGPLSEAFF
TGTGCCAGCAGCTTAGGCCCGCTAAGTGAAGCTTTCTTT
>TRBV7-8|TRBJ2-5|NA|13|NA
CASSPRGEETQYF
TGTGCCAGCAGCCCCAGAGGGGAAGAGACCCAGTACTTC
>TRBV25-1|TRBJ1-1|NA|13|NA
CASSANRVTEAFF
TGTGCCAGCAGTGCAAACAGGGTAACTGAAGCTTTCTTT
>TRBV7-6|TRBJ2-7|NA|15|TRBD1
CASSSEPGQLYEQYF
TGTGCCAGCAGCTCCGAACCGGGACAGCTCTACGAGCAGTACTTC
>TRBV7-9|TRBJ1-2|NA|13|NA
CASSLGPSMGYTF
TGTGCCAGCAGCTTAGGCCCAAGCATGGGCTACACCTTC
>TRBV5-1|TRBJ2-7|NA|17|NA
CASSLRQGTSSSYEQYF
TGCGCCAGCAGCTTGCGGCAGGGAACCTCGTCATCCTACGAGCAGTACTTC
>TRBV18|TRBJ1-4|once|14|NA
CASSPTQDNEKLFF
TGTGCCAGCTCACCGACCCAAGATAATGAAAAACTGTTTTTT